This T cell receptor beta chain was recovered during a study of T cells after yellow fever vaccination. Study details: Fractions of low cell number were prepared using SMART-Seq v4 Ultra Low Input.

The CDR3 is 15 amino acids. CDR1 is SQVTM and CDR2 is ANQGSEA in the germline V gene. Losses at the gene ends were 7 bases for V and 5 bases for J; bases not matched to a gene: 15. TCRdb ran MiXCR on the 5' RACE reads and lists one entry per CDR3 protein. The sample carries approximately 550,000 distinct CDR3 sequences, about a fifth recorded once. On this clonotype: Its cognate antigen is unknown.

Points from the study as a whole: Subsequent booster samples again held most clones from primary vaccination (96% CD4, 88% CD8). A faster peak, day 5 versus 15, was reached by the weaker secondary response.

The receptor was derived from a man aged 25-40 years who received the YFV17D yellow fever vaccine. The V call is TRBV29-1, the J call TRBJ2-5, with TRBD2 identical over 8 bases. The sample here was PBMCs, taken 15 days after the yellow fever booster vaccination. The CDR3 spells CSDSLSGREEETQYF. The CDR3 region has the DNA TGCAGCGATTCCCTGAGCGGGAGAGAGGAGGAGACCCAGTACTTC.